This T cell receptor beta chain was sequenced during a study of blood T cell repertoires in COVID-19. In the study overall: The analysed material was cDNA or gDNA that came from T cells, B-cell-depleted T cells, or PBMCs.

Authors' methods: Estimated nucleated cell counts came from reference gene primer amplification. Only in-frame clones appear in the TCRdb table, and some are missing; sequencing was by immunoSEQ multiplex PCR. V, J and clone size are taken as reported in that table, and D and trimming were inferred from the DNA itself. Of 100,000 or so clones in the sample, roughly 90% were seen once. V dropped 6 bases and J dropped 10; count of bases not matched to a gene: 4. Germline-derived CDR1 and CDR2 are MDHEN and SYDVKM. The length of the CDR3 is 11 residues. Enrolled during active infection, Seattle patients were then followed longitudinally.

Sequencing input: peripheral blood. The chain employs TRBV28 and TRBJ1-1; 8 bases agree with TRBD1. The receptor comes from a woman aged 45-60 years with COVID-19, enrolled during active disease. The CDR3 is CASSPDRGAFF. CDR3 nucleotide sequence: TGTGCCAGCAGCCCAGACAGGGGAGCTTTCTTT.